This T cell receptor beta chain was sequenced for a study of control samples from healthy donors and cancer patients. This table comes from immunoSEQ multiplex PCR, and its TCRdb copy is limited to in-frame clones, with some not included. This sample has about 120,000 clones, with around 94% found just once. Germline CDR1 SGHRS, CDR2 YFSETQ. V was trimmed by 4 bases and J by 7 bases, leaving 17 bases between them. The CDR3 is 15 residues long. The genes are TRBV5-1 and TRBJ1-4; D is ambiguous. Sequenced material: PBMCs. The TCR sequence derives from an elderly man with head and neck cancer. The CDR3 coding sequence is TGCGCCAGCAGCCTCGGACCCCGGGGAAGTGAAAAACTGTTTTTT. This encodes CASSLGPRGSEKLFF. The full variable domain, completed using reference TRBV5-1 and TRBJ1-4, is KAGVTQTPRYLIKTRGQQVTLSCSPISGHRSVSWYQQTPGQGLQFLFEYFSETQRNKGNFPGRFSGRQFSNSRSEMNVSTLELGDSALYLCASSLGPRGSEKLFFGSGTQLSVL.